The 20 T cell receptor beta chains given below trace back to one sample, sequenced in a study of blood T cell repertoires in COVID-19. Sequenced by immunoSEQ multiplex PCR; TCRdb stores in-frame clones only, minus some. The sample lists approximately 180,000 clones, 89% seen once, with around 2.3% in the top ten. Sequences were obtained from PBMCs or T cells enriched from blood (not recorded which). These receptors originate from a middle-aged woman with acute COVID-19.

This sequence joins TRBV4-2 and TRBJ2-7; 11 nucleotides match TRBD2. With V trimmed by 6 bases and J by 5 bases, 9 bases remained unmatched. CDR1 is LGHNA, CDR2 YNFKEQ, per germline. The CDR3 extends over 15 amino acids. CDR3 region: CASRYSGRADNEQYF. The CDR3 DNA sequence: TGTGCCAGCAGATATAGCGGGAGGGCCGATAACGAGCAGTACTTC.

CDR3 bases: TGCGCCAGCAGCCAACGAAGCGGGGGGGGCACAGATACGCAGTATTTT. Translation gives CASSQRSGGGTDTQYF. This rearrangement joins TRBV4-1 to TRBJ2-3; 10 nucleotides agree with TRBD2. CDR1 is MGHRA, CDR2 YSYEKL, per germline. With 2 bases clipped from V and 1 base from J, the junction kept 3 bases outside the gene matches. The CDR3 length is 16 residues.

This clone was observed once. The chain employs TRBV9 and TRBJ2-2, with D unresolved. This CDR3 contains 14 residues. V lost 0 bases and J lost 5, with 8 bases in between. The germline CDR1 and CDR2 sequences are SGDLS and YYNGEE. CDR3 DNA: TGTGCCAGCAGCGTAGTCGGTTGGACCGGGGAGCTGTTTTTT. Translated, it gives CASSVVGWTGELFF.

This chain connects TRBV5-1 to TRBJ1-2; 10 positions agree with TRBD1. The germline V gene encodes CDR1 SGHRS and CDR2 YFSETQ. This CDR3 is 14 amino acids long. V trimming: 3 bases; J trimming: 8 bases; junction bases outside the gene matches: 7. This CDR3 reads CASSSDRGQGGYTF. DNA for the CDR3: TGCGCCAGCAGCTCCGACAGGGGGCAAGGGGGCTACACCTTC.

V is TRBV2 and J is TRBJ2-1; tentative D call: TRBD2 (6 bases). The CDR3 sequence is 14 residues long. Between the trimmed V and J ends, which lost 7 bases and 7 bases, there was a span of 17 bases. Germline CDR1 and CDR2: SNHLY and FYNNEI. This CDR3 reads CASKSGLGPNEQFF. The CDR3 nucleotides are TGTGCCAGCAAATCGGGACTTGGCCCGAATGAGCAGTTCTTC.

The chain is built from TRBV18 and TRBJ2-7; 8 nucleotides line up with TRBD2. The CDR3 contains 17 residues. The V gene's germline CDR1 is KGHSH and CDR2 LQKENI. The V segment lost 8 bases and the J segment 2 bases; nucleotides outside the gene matches: 17. CDR3 region: CASALREGVAGTYEQYF. CDR3 coding DNA: TGTGCCAGCGCCCTTCGCGAGGGGGTAGCGGGGACCTACGAGCAGTACTTC.

The V and J genes are TRBV3-1 (or the pseudogene TRBV3-2) and TRBJ2-5, with 7 bases aligning to TRBD2. Germline V CDR1 and CDR2: LGHDT, YNNKEL (reference sequence). The CDR3 extends over 18 amino acids. The trim removed 1 base at V and 5 bases at J, leaving 16 bases unmatched. CDR3: CASSQARTRGGVWETQYF. The CDR3 DNA follows: TGTGCCAGCAGCCAAGCTCGGACTCGGGGAGGGGTCTGGGAGACCCAGTACTTC.

This chain joins TRBV3-1 (or the pseudogene TRBV3-2) and TRBJ2-1; a weak D match, TRBD2 (5 bases). Germline V gene data show CDR1 as LGHDT and CDR2 as YNNKEL (reference sequence). The CDR3 covers 15 residues. V was shortened by 0 bases and J by 6 bases, with 12 bases between the two germline ends. The DNA for the CDR3 is TGTGCCAGCAGCCAAGATAGCCTAGCCTTCAATGAGCAGTTCTTC. The encoded protein is CASSQDSLAFNEQFF.

The genes are TRBV28 and TRBJ2-7; D unresolved. CDR1 MDHEN and CDR2 SYDVKM come from the germline V gene. The CDR3 length is 13 residues. The ends were cut back, 5 bases at V and 7 bases at J, with 15 bases in the middle. The CDR3 coding sequence is TGTGCCAGCAGTCCCCCATCGACTGAAGAGCAGTACTTC. Translated, it gives CASSPPSTEEQYF.

The chain recombines TRBV30 with TRBJ1-3; unclear D gene. The germline V gene encodes CDR1 GTSNPN and CDR2 SVGIG (reference sequence). With 7 bases removed from V and 0 bases from J, the gap between germline ends came to 16 bases. This CDR3 contains 15 residues. CDR3 protein: CAFHLPRFSGNTIYF. DNA for the CDR3: TGTGCCTTCCACCTACCACGATTCTCTGGAAACACCATATATTTT.

The genes are TRBV29-1 and TRBJ1-2, with D possibly being TRBD1 (5 bases). Per the germline V gene, CDR1 is SQVTM and CDR2 is ANQGSEA. With 0 bases removed from V and 6 bases from J, the gap between germline ends came to 14 bases. The CDR3 sequence is 14 residues long. CDR3 sequence (DNA): TGCAGCGTTGAAGACCCCCGACAGTCTAATGGCTACACCTTC. Translating it yields CSVEDPRQSNGYTF. The full variable domain, with the rest looked up from reference TRBV29-1 and TRBJ1-2, is SAVISQKPSRDICQRGTSLTIQCQVDSQVTMMFWYRQQPGQSLTLIATANQGSEATYESGFVIDKFPISRPNLTFSTLTVSNMSPEDSSIYLCSVEDPRQSNGYTFGSGTRLTVV.

The chain uses TRBV7-2 and TRBJ1-2, with D possibly being TRBD1 (5 bases). This CDR3 comprises 15 residues. V lost 5 bases and J 2 bases, leaving 15 bases between the germline ends. Germline V gene lookup returns CDR1 SGHTA and CDR2 FQGNSA. This CDR3 reads CASSQRGGGNYGYTF. CDR3 sequence (DNA): TGTGCCAGCAGCCAAAGGGGAGGAGGAAACTATGGCTACACCTTC. Variable domain in full (rest from reference TRBV7-2 and TRBJ1-2): GAGVSQSPSNKVTEKGKDVELRCDPISGHTALYWYRQSLGQGLEFLIYFQGNSAPDKSGLPSDRFSAERTGGSVSTLTIQRTQQEDSAVYLCASSQRGGGNYGYTFGSGTRLTVV.

The J gene is TRBJ2-3, the V gene TRBV30, with 8 nucleotides matching TRBD2. The CDR3 runs to 14 residues. Per the germline V gene, CDR1 is GTSNPN and CDR2 is SVGIG (reference sequence). Trimming removed 2 bases from V and 1 base from J; junction bases left unmatched: 2. The CDR3 DNA reads as TGTGCCTGGAGTCGTAGCGGGGGCACAGATACGCAGTATTTT. Translated, it gives CAWSRSGGTDTQYF.

CDR3 protein: CASSDTDGSTEAFF. CDR3 nucleotides: TGTGCCAGCTCGGACACTGACGGGAGCACTGAAGCTTTCTTT. The chain carries TRBV18 and TRBJ1-1; a weak D match, TRBD1 (5 bases). CDR3 length: 14 amino acids. CDR1 and CDR2 from the germline V gene are KGHSH and LQKENI. Trimming left V 6 bases short and J 4 bases short, with 15 bases between. The whole variable domain, filled in from reference TRBV18 and TRBJ1-1, reads NAGVMQNPRHLVRRRGQEARLRCSPMKGHSHVYWYRQLPEEGLKFMVYLQKENIIDESGMPKERFSAEFPKEGPSILRIQQVVRGDSAAYFCASSDTDGSTEAFFGQGTRLTVV.

This rearrangement joins TRBV19 to TRBJ1-1, with 7 bases that match TRBD1. The CDR3 length is 14 residues. CDR1 is LNHDA and CDR2 is SQIVND in the germline V gene (reference sequence). The junction had 9 bases not matched to a gene; V was cut back by 6 bases and J by 5 bases. The CDR3 bases are TGTGCCAGTAGCTCCCGGACAGGAGAGACTGAAGCTTTCTTT. This translates into CASSSRTGETEAFF.

The chain links TRBV18 to TRBJ1-1; TRBD1 might be the D (5 bases). CDR1 and CDR2 from the germline V gene are KGHSH and LQKENI. Trimming cost V 0 bases and J 1 base, with 12 bases left between them. CDR3 length equals 16 residues. This chain's CDR3 is CASSPPGRTKNTEAFF. CDR3 DNA: TGTGCCAGCTCACCACCGGGACGGACTAAGAACACTGAAGCTTTCTTT.

The J gene is TRBJ2-1, the V gene TRBV6-5, with a tentative D call TRBD1 (5 bases). CDR3 length equals 13 residues. Looked up from germline, CDR1 is MNHEY and CDR2 is SVGAGI. Trimming took 5 bases from V and 8 from J, leaving 13 bases between them. The CDR3 protein is CASSTSGFHEQFF. DNA of the CDR3: TGTGCCAGCAGTACCTCAGGGTTCCATGAGCAGTTCTTC.

The chain uses TRBV7-9 and TRBJ1-5; TRBD1 might be the D (5 bases). Germline-derived CDR1 and CDR2 are SEHNR and FQNEAQ (reference sequence). V lost 5 bases and J 4 bases, leaving 18 bases between the germline ends. The length of the CDR3 is 16 residues. CDR3 protein: CASSHSRGNKNQPQHF. For the CDR3, the DNA is TGTGCCAGCAGCCATAGTAGGGGCAATAAAAATCAGCCCCAGCATTTT.

This clone was detected only once. The V and J genes are TRBV10-3 and TRBJ2-5; 8 nucleotides agree with TRBD2. Germline-derived CDR1 and CDR2 are ENHRY and SYGVKD. The CDR3 spans 16 residues. Trimming removed 3 bases from V and 2 bases from J; junction bases left unmatched: 8. The CDR3 loop is CAISDPTVAGQETQYF. DNA for the CDR3: TGTGCCATCAGTGATCCGACCGTAGCGGGACAAGAGACCCAGTACTTC.

The CDR3 region has the DNA TGTGCCAGCAGTCCTAGGGACAGGGCGGTGGATCAGCCCCAGCATTTT. Encoded protein: CASSPRDRAVDQPQHF. The chain carries TRBV27 and TRBJ1-5; 9 bases are a match to TRBD1. Unmatched junction bases numbered 10, after V lost 5 bases and J lost 5 bases. CDR1 MNHEY and CDR2 SMNVEV come from the germline V gene (reference sequence). This CDR3 region has 16 residues.